This T cell receptor (beta chain) was captured by sequencing in a study of shared clonotypes between healthy human individuals. For the study at large: Donor ages ranged 18 to 49 years: a couple of women, a few men.

Source study methods: Junction-only sequences produced by ImmunoSEQ had no quality scores, so filtering differed. Data came from immunoSEQ multiplex PCR; TCRdb stores just in-frame clones and leaves some out. That table is the source of V, J and clone size, and D and trimming were worked out from the DNA. In the table there are under 300,000 clones, over 60% of which are singletons. This clone has more than one count but fewer than ten. The ends lost 1 base at V and 2 bases at J; junction bases unmatched: 1. The length of the CDR3 is 15 residues. The germline CDR1 and CDR2 sequences are SGHTA and FQGNSA.

This chain joins TRBV7-2 and TRBJ2-1; 8 positions agree with TRBD2. This receptor was taken from a young man in good health. Input material: memory CD4+ T cells sorted from blood. Subset indicated: CD45RA-negative fraction. CDR3 loop: CASSLGAGAYNEQFF. The CDR3 DNA reads TGTGCCAGCAGCTTAGGAGCGGGAGCCTACAATGAGCAGTTCTTC.